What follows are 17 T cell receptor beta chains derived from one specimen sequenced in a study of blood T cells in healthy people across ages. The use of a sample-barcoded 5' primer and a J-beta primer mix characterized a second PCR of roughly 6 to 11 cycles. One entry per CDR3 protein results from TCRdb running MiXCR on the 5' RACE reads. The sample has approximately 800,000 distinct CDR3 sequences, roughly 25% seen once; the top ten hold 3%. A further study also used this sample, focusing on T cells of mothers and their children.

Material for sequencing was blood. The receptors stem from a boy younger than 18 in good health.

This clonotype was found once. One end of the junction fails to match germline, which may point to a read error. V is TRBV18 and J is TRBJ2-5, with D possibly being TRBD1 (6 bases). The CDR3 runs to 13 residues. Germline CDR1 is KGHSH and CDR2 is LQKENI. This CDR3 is CASSPQGQEAQYF. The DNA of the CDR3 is TGTGCCAGCTCACCCCAGGGGCAAGAGGCCCAGTACTTC. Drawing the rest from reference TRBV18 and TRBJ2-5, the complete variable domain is NAGVMQNPRHLVRRRGQEARLRCSPMKGHSHVYWYRQLPEEGLKFMVYLQKENIIDESGMPKERFSAEFPKEGPSILRIQQVVRGDSAAYFCASSPQGQEAQYFGPGTRLLVL.

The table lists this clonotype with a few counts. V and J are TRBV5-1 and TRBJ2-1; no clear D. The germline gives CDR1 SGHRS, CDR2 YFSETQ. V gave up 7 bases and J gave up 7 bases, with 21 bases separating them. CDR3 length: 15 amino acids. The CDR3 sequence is CASATRGAGVNEQFF. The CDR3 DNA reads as TGCGCCAGCGCGACGCGAGGAGCTGGCGTTAATGAGCAGTTCTTC.

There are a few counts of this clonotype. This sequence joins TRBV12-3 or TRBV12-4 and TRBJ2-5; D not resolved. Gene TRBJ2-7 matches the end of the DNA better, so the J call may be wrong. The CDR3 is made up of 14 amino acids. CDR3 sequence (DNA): TGTGCCAGCAGTTTGCGTCGAAGGTCCTACGAGCAGTACTTC. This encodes CASSLRRRSYEQYF.

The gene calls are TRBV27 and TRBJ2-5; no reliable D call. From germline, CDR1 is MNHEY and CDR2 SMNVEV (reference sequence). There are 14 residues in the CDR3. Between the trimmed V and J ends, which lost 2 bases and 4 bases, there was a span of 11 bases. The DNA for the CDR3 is TGTGCCAGCAGTTTAAGGCCCCGCGGAGAGACCCAGTACTTC. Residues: CASSLRPRGETQYF.

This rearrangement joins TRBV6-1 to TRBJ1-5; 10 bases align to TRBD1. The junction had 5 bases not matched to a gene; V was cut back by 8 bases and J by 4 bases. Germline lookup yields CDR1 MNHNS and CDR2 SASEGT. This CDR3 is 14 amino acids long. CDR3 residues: CASLRDRGNQPQHF. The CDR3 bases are TGTGCCAGCCTCAGGGACAGGGGTAATCAGCCCCAGCATTTT.

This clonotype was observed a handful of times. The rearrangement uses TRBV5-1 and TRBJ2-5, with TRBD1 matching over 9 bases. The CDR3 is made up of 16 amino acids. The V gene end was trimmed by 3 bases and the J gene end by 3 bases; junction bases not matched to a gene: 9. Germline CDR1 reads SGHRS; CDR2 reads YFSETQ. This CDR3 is CASSWKPGQGKETQYF. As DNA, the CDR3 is TGCGCCAGCAGCTGGAAACCGGGACAGGGTAAAGAGACCCAGTACTTC.

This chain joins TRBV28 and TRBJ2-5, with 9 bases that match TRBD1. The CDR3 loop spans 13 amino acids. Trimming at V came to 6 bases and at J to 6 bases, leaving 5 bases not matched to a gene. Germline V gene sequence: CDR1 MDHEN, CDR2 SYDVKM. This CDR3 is CASSTGGWQTQYF. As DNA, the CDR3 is TGTGCCAGCAGCACAGGGGGCTGGCAGACCCAGTACTTC.

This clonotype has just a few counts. Here the CDR3 DNA reads TGTGCCAGCAGCTTAGCGCGCAGGGGGGCAGGCTATGGCTACACCTTC. The encoded protein is CASSLARRGAGYGYTF. This rearrangement joins TRBV7-2 to TRBJ1-2; 7 bases align to TRBD1. This CDR3 region has 16 residues. Looked up from germline, CDR1 is SGHTA and CDR2 is FQGNSA. J lost 4 bases, V lost 0 bases, and 8 bases had no gene match.

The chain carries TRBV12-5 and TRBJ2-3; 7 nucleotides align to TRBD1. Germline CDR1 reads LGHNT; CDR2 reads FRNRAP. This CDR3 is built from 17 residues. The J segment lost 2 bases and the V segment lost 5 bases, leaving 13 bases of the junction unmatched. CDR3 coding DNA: TGTGCTAGTGGTACCCAACAGGGGCCATACAACACAGATACGCAGTATTTT. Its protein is CASGTQQGPYNTDTQYF. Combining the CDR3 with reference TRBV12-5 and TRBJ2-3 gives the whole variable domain DARVTQTPRHKVTEMGQEVTMRCQPILGHNTVFWYRQTMMQGLELLAYFRNRAPLDDSGMPKDRFSAEMPDATLATLKIQPSEPRDSAVYFCASGTQQGPYNTDTQYFGPGTRLTVL.

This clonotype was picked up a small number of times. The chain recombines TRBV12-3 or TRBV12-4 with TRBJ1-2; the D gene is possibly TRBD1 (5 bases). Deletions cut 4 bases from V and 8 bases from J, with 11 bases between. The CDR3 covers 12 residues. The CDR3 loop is CASSSGPLGYTF. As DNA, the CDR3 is TGTGCCAGCAGTTCGGGACCCCTAGGCTACACCTTC.

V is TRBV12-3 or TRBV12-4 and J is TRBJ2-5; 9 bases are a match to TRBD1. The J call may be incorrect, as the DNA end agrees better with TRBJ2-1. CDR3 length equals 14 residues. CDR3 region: CASGSRDRVDEQFF. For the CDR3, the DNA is TGTGCCAGCGGTTCCCGGGACAGGGTGGATGAGCAGTTCTTC.

The CDR3 nucleotides are TGTGCCAGCAGCCGATTTACGGGGGGCAACACAGATACGCAGTATTTT. Its translation: CASSRFTGGNTDTQYF. The chain recombines TRBV3-1 with TRBJ2-3; the D gene is possibly TRBD2 (7 bases). Between the trimmed V and J ends, which lost 4 bases and 2 bases, there was a span of 16 bases. Germline V gene sequence: CDR1 LGHDT, CDR2 YNNKEL (reference sequence). The CDR3 totals 16 residues.

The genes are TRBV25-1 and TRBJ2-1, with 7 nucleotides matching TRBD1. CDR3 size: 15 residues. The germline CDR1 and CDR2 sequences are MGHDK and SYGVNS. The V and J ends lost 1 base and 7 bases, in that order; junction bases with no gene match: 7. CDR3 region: CASSEWTGLRNEQFF. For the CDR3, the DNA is TGTGCCAGCAGTGAATGGACAGGTTTAAGGAATGAGCAGTTCTTC.

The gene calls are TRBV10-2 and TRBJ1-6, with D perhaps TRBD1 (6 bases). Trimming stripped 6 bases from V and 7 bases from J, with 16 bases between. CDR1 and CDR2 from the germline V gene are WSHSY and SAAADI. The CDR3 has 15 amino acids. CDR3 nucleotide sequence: TGCGCCAGCAGCCTGCCGGACAGCACAAATTCACCCCTCCACTTT. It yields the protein CASSLPDSTNSPLHF.

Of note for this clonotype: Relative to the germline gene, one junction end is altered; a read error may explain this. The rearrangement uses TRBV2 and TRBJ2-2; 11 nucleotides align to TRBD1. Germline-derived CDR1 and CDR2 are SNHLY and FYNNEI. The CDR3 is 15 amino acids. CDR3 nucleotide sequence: TGTGCCAGCGCACCCCGGGACAGGGGGACCGGGGAGCTGGTTTTT. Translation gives CASAPRDRGTGELVF.

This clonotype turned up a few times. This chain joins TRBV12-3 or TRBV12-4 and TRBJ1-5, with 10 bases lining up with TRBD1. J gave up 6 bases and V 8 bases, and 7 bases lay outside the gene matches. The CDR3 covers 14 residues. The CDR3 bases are TGTGCCAGCGGTTACGGACAGGGGGGTCAGCCCCAGCATTTT. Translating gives CASGYGQGGQPQHF.

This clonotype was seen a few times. CDR3 protein: CASSGGWDNEQFF. The CDR3 DNA sequence: TGTGCCAGCAGTGGTGGCTGGGACAATGAGCAGTTCTTC. V is TRBV2 and J is TRBJ2-1, with D uncertain. This CDR3 has 13 residues. In germline, CDR1 is SNHLY, CDR2 FYNNEI. V lost 4 bases to trimming and J lost 5 bases, with 9 bases between them. The full variable domain, rest sourced from reference TRBV2 and TRBJ2-1, is EPEVTQTPSHQVTQMGQEVILRCVPISNHLYFYWYRQILGQKVEFLVSFYNNEISEKSEIFDDQFSVERPDGSNFTLKIRSTKLEDSAMYFCASSGGWDNEQFFGPGTRLTVL.